This entry features one TCR beta chain sequence. The sample belongs to a study of ipilimumab plus nivolumab after autologous stem cell transplantation. On the study more broadly: Median doses per patient: four to six ipilimumab, 7 to 9 nivolumab. The DLBCL group included primary refractory and relapsed cases.

Method: immunoSEQ multiplex PCR; TCRdb's copy keeps in-frame clones and lacks some. The sample has 10,000 or so clones, approximately 70% seen once. The CDR3 is 12 residues long. In germline, CDR1 is SQVTM, CDR2 ANQGSEA. Trimming took off 8 bases at V and 3 bases at J, with 13 bases between the two ends. Ipilimumab, 1 mg/kg, started 14 to 28 days after autologous transplant. Dosing: nivolumab 3 mg/kg IV, weeks 1, 4, 7, 10, then every two weeks to week 26. The material was PBMCs, obtained in a trial of ipilimumab plus nivolumab as post-transplant consolidation. This TCR was sampled from a male donor with diffuse large B-cell lymphoma. This sequence joins TRBV29-1 and TRBJ1-1, with no clear D. In DNA form, the CDR3 reads TGCAGCTACTCCGACGGATACACTGAAGCTTTCTTT. Translation: CSYSDGYTEAFF.